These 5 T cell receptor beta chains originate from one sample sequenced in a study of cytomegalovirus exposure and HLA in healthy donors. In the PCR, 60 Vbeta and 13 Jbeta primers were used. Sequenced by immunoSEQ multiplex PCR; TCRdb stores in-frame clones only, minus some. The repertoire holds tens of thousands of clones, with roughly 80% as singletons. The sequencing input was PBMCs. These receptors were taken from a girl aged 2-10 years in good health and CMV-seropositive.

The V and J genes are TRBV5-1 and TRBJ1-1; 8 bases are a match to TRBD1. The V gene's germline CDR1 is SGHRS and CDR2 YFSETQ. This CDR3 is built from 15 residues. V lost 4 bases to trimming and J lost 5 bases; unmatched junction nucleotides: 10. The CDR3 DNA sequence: TGCGCCAGCAGCCCGCAGGGGGCTGGGGGAACTGAAGCTTTCTTT. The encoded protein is CASSPQGAGGTEAFF.

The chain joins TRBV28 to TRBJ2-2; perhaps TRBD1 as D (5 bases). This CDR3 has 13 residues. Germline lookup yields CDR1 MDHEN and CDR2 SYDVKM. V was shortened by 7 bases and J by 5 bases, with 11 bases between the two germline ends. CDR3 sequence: CASKRQGTGELFF. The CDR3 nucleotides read TGTGCCAGCAAGAGGCAGGGAACCGGGGAGCTGTTTTTT.

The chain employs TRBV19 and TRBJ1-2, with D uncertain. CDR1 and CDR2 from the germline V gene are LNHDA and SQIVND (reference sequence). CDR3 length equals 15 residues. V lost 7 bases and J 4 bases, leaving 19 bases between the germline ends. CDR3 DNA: TGTGCCAGTACCCCCCTCCGGGATTCGGGCTATGGCTACACCTTC. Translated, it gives CASTPLRDSGYGYTF.

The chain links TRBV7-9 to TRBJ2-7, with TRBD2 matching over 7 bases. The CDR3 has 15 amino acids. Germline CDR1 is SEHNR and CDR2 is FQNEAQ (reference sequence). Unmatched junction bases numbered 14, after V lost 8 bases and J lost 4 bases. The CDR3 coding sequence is TGTGCCAGCGGAGCCGAAAGCGGGACTCGTTACGAGCAGTACTTC. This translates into CASGAESGTRYEQYF.

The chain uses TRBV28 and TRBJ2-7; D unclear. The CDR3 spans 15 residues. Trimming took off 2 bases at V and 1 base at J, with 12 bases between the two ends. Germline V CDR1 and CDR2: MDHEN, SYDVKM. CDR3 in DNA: TGTGCCAGCAGTTTAGACTCATTCCCGTCCTACGAGCAGTACTTC. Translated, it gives CASSLDSFPSYEQYF.